This T cell receptor (beta chain) was sequenced during a study of long-term antiretroviral therapy in people with HIV. V was trimmed by 4 bases and J by 3 bases, leaving 16 bases between them. The CDR3 extends over 16 amino acids. Germline-derived CDR1 and CDR2 are SGHRS and YFSETQ. Comments on this clone: Its antigen is as yet unknown.

General observations from the study: Those clones which expanded before ART made up the dominant part of the repertoire at all time points. Post-treatment diversity went higher with ART but stayed below transplant donor controls.

Researchers report immunoSEQ v3.0 was run at survey level. Profiled with immunoSEQ multiplex PCR; TCRdb holds only in-frame clones, not every one. The data contain tens of thousands of clones, 85% to 90% of them singletons. Cryopreserved PBMC numbered about 1-10 million per sample before DNA extraction. The chain couples TRBV5-1 to TRBJ2-2, with D perhaps TRBD1 (6 bases). The input for sequencing was unsorted PBMCs, taken 4.8 to 5 years after starting antiretroviral therapy. The TCR was taken from a man aged 40-55 years with HIV. The CDR3 here is CASSTRGFLDTGELFF. CDR3 nucleotides: TGCGCCAGCAGCACGAGGGGGTTTTTGGACACCGGGGAGCTGTTTTTT.